These T cell receptor beta chains were read from a single sample in a study of blood T cell repertoires in COVID-19. Libraries were prepared by immunoSEQ multiplex PCR; TCRdb keeps only in-frame clonotypes and omits some of them. In the table there are around 300,000 clones, approximately 87% of which are singletons. Sequenced sample: peripheral blood. All receptors come from a woman in her 50s with active or convalescent COVID-19. Both conserved end residues are part of each CDR3. D genes are given only for firm matches. The size field is filled for only some rows; it gives once, few, many or a size class.

d_gene	v_gene	j_gene	abundance	CDR3nt	CDR3aa
.	TRBV10-3	TRBJ1-5	.	TGTGCCATCAGTCAGGGTAATCAGCCCCAGCATTTT	CAISQGNQPQHF
TRBD1	TRBV4-2	TRBJ2-3	.	TGTGCCAGCAGCCAAGTAGGACCCGGGACAGGCGGGGATACGCAGTATTTT	CASSQVGPGTGGDTQYF
.	TRBV4-2	TRBJ1-5	.	TGTGCCAGCAGCCAAGAGCGAGAGGGTGGACAGCCCCAGCATTTT	CASSQEREGGQPQHF
TRBD1	TRBV6-5	TRBJ1-1	.	TGTGCCAGCAGTTCGCTGACAGGGTACACTGAAGCTTTCTTT	CASSSLTGYTEAFF
TRBD1	TRBV9	TRBJ2-7	.	TGTGCCAGCAGCCTCGGGACAGGGCAGCTCTACGAGCAGTACTTC	CASSLGTGQLYEQYF
.	TRBV27	TRBJ1-2	.	TGTGCCAGCAGTTATCAATCGGCCCAGTACGGGTTTTACTATGGCTACACCTTC	CASSYQSAQYGFYYGYTF
.	TRBV2	TRBJ2-3	.	TGTGCCAGCAGTCTGGCACGTAGCACAGATACGCAGTATTTT	CASSLARSTDTQYF
TRBD2	TRBV19	TRBJ2-1	.	TGTGCCAGTAGGCGGGGGGGAACTAGCTCCTACAATGAGCAGTTCTTC	CASRRGGTSSYNEQFF
.	TRBV12-5	TRBJ2-1	.	TGTGCTAGTGGTTTGGCCACTCGGGGGTCGGAGTTCTTC	CASGLATRGSEFF
TRBD2	TRBV5-1	TRBJ2-1	.	TGCGCCAGCAGCTTGGTCCTAGCGGGGAGATACAATGAGCAGTTCTTC	CASSLVLAGRYNEQFF
.	TRBV7-3	TRBJ2-6	.	TGTGCCAGCAGCTTGTCGACTGGCTCTGGGGCCAACGTCCTGACTTTC	CASSLSTGSGANVLTF
TRBD1	TRBV19	TRBJ2-1	.	TGTGCCAGTAGTATGGGACAGGGGATCTACAATGAGCAGTTCTTC	CASSMGQGIYNEQFF
.	TRBV5-4	TRBJ1-1	few	TGTGCCAGCAGCTTGGGTGGACAGATGAACACTGAAGCTTTCTTT	CASSLGGQMNTEAFF
TRBD1	TRBV30	TRBJ1-5	.	TGTGCCTGGAGTCCTGACAGGGGGACGGGGCCCCAGCATTTT	CAWSPDRGTGPQHF
.	TRBV5-6	TRBJ1-1	.	TGTGCCAGCAGCTTGTCGAGGCAGCGGGTGAACACTGAAGCTTTCTTT	CASSLSRQRVNTEAFF
.	TRBV6-5	TRBJ1-1	few	TGTGCCAGCAGTTACCGGTCCACCTTCGCCGCTGAAGCTTTCTTT	CASSYRSTFAAEAFF
TRBD2	TRBV7-9	TRBJ2-1	.	TGTGCCAGCAGCCCTAGCGGGACTACCTACAATGAGCAGTTCTTC	CASSPSGTTYNEQFF
.	TRBV19	TRBJ1-3	few	TGTGCCACCTCAGGGTCCCCGTTTAGGACCATATATTTT	CATSGSPFRTIYF
.	TRBV25-1	TRBJ1-2	.	TGTGCCAGCCGAGTCGGGGGTAGCTACACCTTC	CASRVGGSYTF
.	TRBV18	TRBJ2-7	.	TGTGCCAGCTCGGGGAGCGGGACAAGCTCCTACGAGCAGTACTTC	CASSGSGTSSYEQYF
TRBD1	TRBV7-3	TRBJ1-3	.	TGTGCCAGCAGCCCAGGGGGAACTGGAAACACCATATATTTT	CASSPGGTGNTIYF
TRBD1	TRBV11-2	TRBJ1-2	.	TGTGCCAGCAGCTCGCTGGGACAGGGGCGGAACTATGGCTACACCTTC	CASSSLGQGRNYGYTF
.	TRBV19	TRBJ1-4	.	TGTGCCAGTAGTATTAGGGGGTTACGGGATGAAAAACTGTTTTTT	CASSIRGLRDEKLFF
.	TRBV4-3	TRBJ2-7	.	TGCGCCAGCAGCCAAGATCTTTTGGTAGTCAGCGGGCATACATCCGAGCAGTACTTC	CASSQDLLVVSGHTSEQYF
.	TRBV7-9	TRBJ2-7	.	TGTGCCAGCAGCTTAAGCGTTTCTTCCTACGAGCAGTACTTC	CASSLSVSSYEQYF
TRBD2	TRBV7-9	TRBJ2-7	.	TGTGCCAGCAGCCCAGATGGGGGGGCCTACGAGCAGTACTTC	CASSPDGGAYEQYF
.	TRBV5-1	TRBJ1-4	.	TGCGCCAGCAGCCCCGGACAGCTAGATAATGAAAAACTGTTTTTT	CASSPGQLDNEKLFF
.	TRBV5-5	TRBJ2-1	.	TGTGCCAGCACCGGAATGGGGGCAGGCTACAATGAGCAGTTCTTC	CASTGMGAGYNEQFF
TRBD1	TRBV5-1	TRBJ2-1	.	TGCGCCAGCAGCTTAGGGACAGGGGATGAGCAGTTCTTC	CASSLGTGDEQFF
TRBD1	TRBV5-1	TRBJ2-2	.	TGCGCCAGCAGCCACACAGGGGCCGACGCGAACACCGGGGAGCTGTTTTTT	CASSHTGADANTGELFF
TRBD1	TRBV6-5	TRBJ1-2	.	TGTGCCAGCAGTCAGGGGGCAGGCTACACCTTC	CASSQGAGYTF
.	TRBV27	TRBJ1-5	.	TGTGCCAGCAGTTTAGCACAGCCAGACGATCAGCCCCAGCATTTT	CASSLAQPDDQPQHF
.	TRBV6-6	TRBJ1-5	.	TGTGCCAGCAGTTCCTTCGGACAGCTTAGCAATCAGCCCCAGCATTTT	CASSSFGQLSNQPQHF
.	TRBV7-9	TRBJ2-1	few	TGTGCCAGCAGCCAGTATACCAATGAGCAGTTCTTC	CASSQYTNEQFF
.	TRBV13	TRBJ2-7	once	TGTGCCAGCAGCCCTAGACCGGGATCGTTCTACTACGAGCAGTACTTC	CASSPRPGSFYYEQYF
.	TRBV18	TRBJ2-7	.	TGTGCCAGCTCACCACCAGCCACCTACGAGCAGTACTTC	CASSPPATYEQYF
.	TRBV10-3	TRBJ1-1	.	TGTGCCATCAGTGAGTCCAACAAGAACACTGAAGCTTTCTTT	CAISESNKNTEAFF
TRBD1	TRBV28	TRBJ2-4	.	TGTGCCAGCAGTTTAGGAATAAGGGGGCAGAGGGCCAAAAACATTCAGTACTTC	CASSLGIRGQRAKNIQYF
.	TRBV27	TRBJ2-2	.	TGTGCCAGCAGTTTCGGTGGGAACACCGGGGAGCTGTTTTTT	CASSFGGNTGELFF
TRBD1	TRBV30	TRBJ1-4	.	TGTGCCTGGACGGGGACAGGCCCTGAAAAACTGTTTTTT	CAWTGTGPEKLFF
.	TRBV7-9	TRBJ2-2	.	TGTGCCAGCAGCTTAGGTACAGGGCACACCGGGGAGCTGTTTTTT	CASSLGTGHTGELFF
.	TRBV6-5	TRBJ2-7	.	TGTGCCAGCAGTCGCGGGTTATACGAGCAGTACTTC	CASSRGLYEQYF
TRBD1	TRBV6-2/TRBV6-3	TRBJ2-3	.	TGTGCCAGCAGTCCAGTCCCGGGACAGGGAAGAGATACGCAGTATTTT	CASSPVPGQGRDTQYF
TRBD1	TRBV7-9	TRBJ2-7	.	TGTGCCAGCAGCCCGACAGGGGCCCACTACGAGCAGTACTTC	CASSPTGAHYEQYF
.	TRBV20-1	TRBJ2-1	.	TGCAGTGCTAGTATAGCAGACAATGAGCAGTTCTTC	CSASIADNEQFF
.	TRBV27	TRBJ1-3	.	TGTGCCAGCAGTTTAATAAACCCAGGCGACTCTGGAAACACCATATATTTT	CASSLINPGDSGNTIYF
TRBD1	TRBV5-5	TRBJ2-7	once	TGTGCCAGCAGCTTGGGCCGGGACAGGAAAAGCTCCTACGAGCAGTACTTC	CASSLGRDRKSSYEQYF